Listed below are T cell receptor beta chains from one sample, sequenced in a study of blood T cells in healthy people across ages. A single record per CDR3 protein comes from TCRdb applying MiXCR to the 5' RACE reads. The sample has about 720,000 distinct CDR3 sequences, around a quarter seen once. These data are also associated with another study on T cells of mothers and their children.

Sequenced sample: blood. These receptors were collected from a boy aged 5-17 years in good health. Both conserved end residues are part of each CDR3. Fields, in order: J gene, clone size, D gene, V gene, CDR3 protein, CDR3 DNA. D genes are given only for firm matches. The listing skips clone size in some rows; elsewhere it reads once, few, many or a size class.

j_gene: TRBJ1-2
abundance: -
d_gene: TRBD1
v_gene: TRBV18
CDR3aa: CASSPETGNHGYTF
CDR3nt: TGTGCCAGCTCACCAGAGACAGGGAACCATGGCTACACCTTC

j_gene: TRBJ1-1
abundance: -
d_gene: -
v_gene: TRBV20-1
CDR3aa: CSASLRGATTFFAEAFF
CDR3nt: TGCAGTGCTAGTTTGCGGGGGGCAACGACCTTCTTCGCTGAAGCTTTCTTT

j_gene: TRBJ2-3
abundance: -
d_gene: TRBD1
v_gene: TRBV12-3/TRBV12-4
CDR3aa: CASRGQGTDTRYF
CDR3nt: TGTGCCAGCAGAGGACAGGGTACAGATACGCGGTATTTT

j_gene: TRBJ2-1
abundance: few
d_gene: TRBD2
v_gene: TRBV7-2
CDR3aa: CASSLSGAGGPDLAYNEQFF
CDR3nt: TGTGCCAGCAGCTTATCGGGAGCGGGAGGGCCGGATTTAGCCTACAATGAGCAGTTCTTC

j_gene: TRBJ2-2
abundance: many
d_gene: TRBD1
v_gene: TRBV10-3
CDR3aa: CAIRAGTGATGELFF
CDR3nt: TGTGCCATCAGAGCCGGGACAGGGGCCACCGGGGAGCTGTTTTTT

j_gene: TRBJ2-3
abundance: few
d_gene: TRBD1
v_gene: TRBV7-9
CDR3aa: CASSLVRQGPDTQYF
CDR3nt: TGTGCCAGCAGCTTAGTGAGACAGGGCCCAGATACGCAGTATTTT

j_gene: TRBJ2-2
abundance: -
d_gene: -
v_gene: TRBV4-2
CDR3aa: CASSQDPADNTGELFF
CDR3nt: TGTGCCAGCAGCCAAGATCCGGCAGATAACACCGGGGAGCTGTTTTTT

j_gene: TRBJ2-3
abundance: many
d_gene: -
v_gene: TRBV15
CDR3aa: CATSRDLDPRTDTQYF
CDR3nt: TGTGCCACCAGCAGAGATCTAGACCCGCGCACAGATACGCAGTATTTT

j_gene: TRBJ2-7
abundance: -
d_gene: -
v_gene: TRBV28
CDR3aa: CASSSRDRFFSYEQYF
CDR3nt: TGTGCCAGCAGTTCCCGGGACCGCTTTTTCTCCTACGAGCAGTACTTC

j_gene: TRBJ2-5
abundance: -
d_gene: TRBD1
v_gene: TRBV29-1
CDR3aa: CSALDRDQETQYF
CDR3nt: TGCAGCGCTCTGGACAGGGACCAAGAGACCCAGTACTTC

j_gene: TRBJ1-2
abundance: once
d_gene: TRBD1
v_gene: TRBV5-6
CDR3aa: CASSRKGQANYGYTF
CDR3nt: TGTGCCAGCAGCCGGAAGGGACAGGCTAACTATGGCTACACCTTC

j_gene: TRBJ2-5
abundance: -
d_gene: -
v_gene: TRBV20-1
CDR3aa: CSARARRPEETQYF
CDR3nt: TGCAGTGCTAGAGCCCGGCGTCCCGAGGAGACCCAGTACTTC

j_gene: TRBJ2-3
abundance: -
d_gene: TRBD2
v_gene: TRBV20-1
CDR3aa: CSAREGLAGEGTDTQYF
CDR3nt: TGCAGTGCTAGGGAGGGACTAGCGGGAGAGGGCACAGATACGCAGTATTTT

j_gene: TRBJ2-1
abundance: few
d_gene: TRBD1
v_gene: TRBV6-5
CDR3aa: CASRRTGGSYNEQFF
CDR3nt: TGTGCCAGCAGGCGAACAGGGGGCTCCTACAATGAGCAGTTCTTC

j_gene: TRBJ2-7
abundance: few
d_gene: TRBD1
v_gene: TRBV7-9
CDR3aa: CASSLGDRALSPYEQYF
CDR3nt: TGTGCCAGCAGCTTAGGGGACAGGGCCCTATCCCCCTACGAGCAGTACTTC

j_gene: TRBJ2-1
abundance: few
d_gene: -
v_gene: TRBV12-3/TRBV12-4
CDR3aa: CASSLWSTKLNEQFF
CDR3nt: TGTGCCAGCAGTTTATGGTCGACCAAACTCAATGAGCAGTTCTTC

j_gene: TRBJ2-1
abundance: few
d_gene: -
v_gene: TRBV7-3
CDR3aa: CASSYTGGPYNEQFF
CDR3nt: TGTGCCAGCAGCTACACCGGTGGTCCCTACAATGAGCAGTTCTTC

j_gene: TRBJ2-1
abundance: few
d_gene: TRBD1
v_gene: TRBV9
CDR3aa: CASSVAGTVNNEQFF
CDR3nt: TGTGCCAGCAGCGTAGCTGGGACAGTTAACAATGAGCAGTTCTTC

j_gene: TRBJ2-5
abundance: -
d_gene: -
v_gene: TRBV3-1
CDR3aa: CASSQGDSRLETQYF
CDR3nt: TGTGCCAGCAGCCAAGGGGACTCGCGGCTAGAGACCCAGTACTTC

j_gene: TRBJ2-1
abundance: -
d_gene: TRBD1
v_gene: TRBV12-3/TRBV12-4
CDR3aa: CASSYYPDRGRDNEQFF
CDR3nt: TGTGCCAGCAGCTACTACCCGGACAGGGGCAGGGACAATGAGCAGTTCTTC

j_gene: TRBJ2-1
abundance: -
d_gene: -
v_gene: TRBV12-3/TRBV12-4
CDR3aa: CASSPGADNEQFF
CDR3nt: TGTGCCAGCAGTCCGGGAGCCGACAATGAGCAGTTCTTC

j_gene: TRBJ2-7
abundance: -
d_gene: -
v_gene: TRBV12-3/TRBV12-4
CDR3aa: CASSLMGGLYGYEQYF
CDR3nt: TGTGCCAGCAGTTTAATGGGCGGACTGTATGGCTACGAGCAGTACTTC

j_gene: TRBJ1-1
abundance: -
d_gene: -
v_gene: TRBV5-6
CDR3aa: CASSLKESGTEAFF
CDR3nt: TGTGCCAGCAGCTTGAAGGAAAGTGGCACTGAAGCTTTCTTT

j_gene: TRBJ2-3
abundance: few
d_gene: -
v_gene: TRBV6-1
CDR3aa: CASSEAWQSTDTQYF
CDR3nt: TGTGCCAGCAGTGAAGCTTGGCAGAGCACAGATACGCAGTATTTT

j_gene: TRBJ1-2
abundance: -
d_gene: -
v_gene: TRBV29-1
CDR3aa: CSVEPLGAGYTF
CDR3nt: TGCAGCGTTGAACCACTGGGGGCGGGCTACACCTTC

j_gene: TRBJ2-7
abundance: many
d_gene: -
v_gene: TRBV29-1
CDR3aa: CSVEWGYEQYF
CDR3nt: TGCAGCGTTGAATGGGGCTACGAGCAGTACTTC

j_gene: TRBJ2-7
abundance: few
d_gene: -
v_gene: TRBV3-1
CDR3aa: CASSQWAVHEQYF
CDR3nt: TGTGCCAGCAGCCAATGGGCGGTACACGAGCAGTACTTC

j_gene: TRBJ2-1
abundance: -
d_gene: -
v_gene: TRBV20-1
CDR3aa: CSARVLGSSYESSYNEQFF
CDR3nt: TGCAGTGCTAGAGTCCTGGGGTCATCCTACGAAAGCTCCTACAATGAGCAGTTCTTC

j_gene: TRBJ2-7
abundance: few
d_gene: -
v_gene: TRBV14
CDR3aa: CASSQGYPVYEQYF
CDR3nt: TGTGCCAGCAGCCAAGGGTATCCGGTCTACGAGCAGTACTTC

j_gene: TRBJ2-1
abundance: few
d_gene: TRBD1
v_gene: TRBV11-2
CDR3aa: CASSFLQGLGNEQFF
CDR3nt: TGTGCCAGCAGCTTCCTACAGGGGTTGGGGAATGAGCAGTTCTTC

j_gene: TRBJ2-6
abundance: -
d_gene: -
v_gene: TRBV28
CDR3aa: CASSPAVDSGANVLTF
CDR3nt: TGTGCCAGCAGCCCGGCCGTCGACTCTGGGGCCAACGTCCTGACTTTC

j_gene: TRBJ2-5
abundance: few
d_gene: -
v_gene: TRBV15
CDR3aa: CATSTTGQEETQYF
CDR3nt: TGTGCCACCAGCACCACAGGCCAGGAGGAGACCCAGTACTTC

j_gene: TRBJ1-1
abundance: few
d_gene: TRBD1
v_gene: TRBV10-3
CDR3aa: CAISELGQAVDTEAFF
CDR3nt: TGTGCCATCAGTGAGCTTGGACAGGCGGTGGACACTGAAGCTTTCTTT

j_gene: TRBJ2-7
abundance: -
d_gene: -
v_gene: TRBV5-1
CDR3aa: CASSLAGSGYEQYF
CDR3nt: TGCGCCAGCAGCTTGGCAGGGTCAGGGTACGAGCAGTACTTC

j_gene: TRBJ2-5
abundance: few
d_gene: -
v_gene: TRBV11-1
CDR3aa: CASSLAAGTTIKTQYF
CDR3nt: TGTGCCAGCAGCTTAGCAGCAGGAACCACGATAAAGACCCAGTACTTC

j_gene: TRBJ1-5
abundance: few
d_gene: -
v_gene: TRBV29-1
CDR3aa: CSVSVGNQPQHF
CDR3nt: TGCAGCGTTTCAGTTGGCAATCAGCCCCAGCATTTT

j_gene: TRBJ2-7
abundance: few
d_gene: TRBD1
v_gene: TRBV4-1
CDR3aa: CASSQRTDRDSEQYF
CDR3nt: TGCGCCAGCAGCCAACGGACGGACCGGGACAGCGAGCAGTACTTC

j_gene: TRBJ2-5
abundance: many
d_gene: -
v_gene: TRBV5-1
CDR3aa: CASSSGGQETQYF
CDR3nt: TGTGCCAGCAGTTCTGGGGGACAAGAGACCCAGTACTTC

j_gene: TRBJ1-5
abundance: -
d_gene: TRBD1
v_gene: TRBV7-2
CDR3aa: CASSLRARGDQPQHF
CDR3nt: TGTGCCAGCAGCTTAAGGGCCAGGGGGGATCAGCCCCAGCATTTT

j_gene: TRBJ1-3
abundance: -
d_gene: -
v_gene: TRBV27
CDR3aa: CASSLDISGNTIYF
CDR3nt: TGTGCCAGCAGTTTAGACATCTCTGGAAACACCATATATTTT

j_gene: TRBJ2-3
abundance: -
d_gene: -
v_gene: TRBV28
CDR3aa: CASSLFYLGGAPDGTDTQYF
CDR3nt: TGTGCCAGCAGTTTATTTTACCTGGGGGGAGCCCCAGATGGCACAGATACGCAGTATTTT

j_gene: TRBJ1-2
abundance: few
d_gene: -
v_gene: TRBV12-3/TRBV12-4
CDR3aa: CASSLAVTYYGYTF
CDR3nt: TGTGCCAGCAGTTTAGCGGTGACATACTATGGCTACACCTTC

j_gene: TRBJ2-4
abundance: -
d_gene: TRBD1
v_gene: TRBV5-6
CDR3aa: CASSRTGNRNIQYF
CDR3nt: TGTGCCAGCAGCCGGACAGGGAATAGAAACATTCAGTACTTC

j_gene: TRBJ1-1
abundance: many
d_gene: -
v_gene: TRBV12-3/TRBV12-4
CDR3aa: CASSSSTGNTEAFF
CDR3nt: -

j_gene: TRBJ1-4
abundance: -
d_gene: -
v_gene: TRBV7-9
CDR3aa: CASSLGLGEKLFF
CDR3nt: TGTGCCAGCAGCTTGGGGTTGGGCGAAAAACTGTTTTTT

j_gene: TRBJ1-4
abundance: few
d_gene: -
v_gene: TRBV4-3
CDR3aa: CASNPSGVSTNEKLFF
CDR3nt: TGCGCCAGCAACCCATCCGGGGTTTCTACTAATGAAAAACTGTTTTTT

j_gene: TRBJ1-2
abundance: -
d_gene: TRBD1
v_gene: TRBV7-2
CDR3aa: CASSLTNRGQGDHGYTF
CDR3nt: TGTGCCAGCAGCTTGACTAACCGAGGACAGGGAGATCATGGCTACACCTTC

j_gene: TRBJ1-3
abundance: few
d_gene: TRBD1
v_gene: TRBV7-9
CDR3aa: CAILQGTSGSGNTIYF
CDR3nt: TGTGCCATTTTACAGGGGACCTCCGGCTCTGGAAACACCATATATTTT

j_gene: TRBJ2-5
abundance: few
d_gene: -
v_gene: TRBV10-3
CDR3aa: CAISEDGNEQLF
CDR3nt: TGTGCCATCAGTGAGGACGGCAATGAGCAGCTCTTC

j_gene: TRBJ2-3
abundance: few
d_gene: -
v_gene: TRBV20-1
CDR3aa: CSASSDHLRGRTDTQYF
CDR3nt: TGCAGTGCCTCTTCGGACCACCTCAGGGGTAGAACAGATACGCAGTATTTT

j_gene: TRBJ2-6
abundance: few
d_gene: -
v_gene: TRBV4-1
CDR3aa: CASSPQQDSLGANVLTF
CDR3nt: TGCGCCAGCAGCCCCCAACAGGACTCCTTGGGGGCCAACGTCCTGACTTTC

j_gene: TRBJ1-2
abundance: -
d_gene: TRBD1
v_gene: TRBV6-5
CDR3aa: CASSDRDRVPAYTF
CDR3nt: TGTGCCAGCAGTGACCGGGACAGGGTGCCAGCCTACACCTTC

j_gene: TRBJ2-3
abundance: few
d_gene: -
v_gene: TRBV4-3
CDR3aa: CASSQDFSNVAGQLYF
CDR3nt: TGCGCCAGCAGCCAAGATTTTAGTAACGTAGCGGGACAGCTGTATTTT

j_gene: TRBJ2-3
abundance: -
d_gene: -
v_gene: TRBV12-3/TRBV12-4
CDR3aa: CASSLLGTGSTDTQYF
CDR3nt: TGTGCCAGCAGTCTTTTGGGTACAGGGAGTACAGATACGCAGTATTTT

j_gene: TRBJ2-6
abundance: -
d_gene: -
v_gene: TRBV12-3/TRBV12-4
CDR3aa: CASSLMGTGCSGANVLTF
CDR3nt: TGTGCCAGCAGTTTGATGGGAACAGGCTGCTCTGGGGCCAACGTCCTGACTTTC

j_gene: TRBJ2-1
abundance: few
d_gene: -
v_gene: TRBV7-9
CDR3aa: CASSFQGEQFF
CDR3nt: TGTGCCAGCAGCTTTCAGGGTGAGCAGTTCTTC

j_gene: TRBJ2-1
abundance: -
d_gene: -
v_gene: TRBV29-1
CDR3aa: CSVVGNEQFF
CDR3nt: TGCAGCGTTGTAGGGAATGAGCAGTTCTTC

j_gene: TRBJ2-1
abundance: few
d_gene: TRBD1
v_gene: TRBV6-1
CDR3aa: CASSESGTGGVEQFF
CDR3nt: TGTGCCAGCAGTGAAAGCGGGACAGGGGGCGTTGAGCAGTTCTTC

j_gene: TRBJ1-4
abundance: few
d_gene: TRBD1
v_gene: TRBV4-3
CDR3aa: CASSQERQGVISTNEKLFF
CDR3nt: TGCGCCAGCAGCCAAGAGAGACAGGGGGTTATTAGCACTAATGAAAAACTGTTTTTT

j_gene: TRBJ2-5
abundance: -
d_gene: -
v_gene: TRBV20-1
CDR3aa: CSARRPGAKETQYF
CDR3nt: TGCAGTGCTAGACGCCCAGGAGCAAAAGAGACCCAGTACTTC